The rows below give T cell receptor beta chains drawn from one sample of a study of T cell changes during pregnancy in multiple sclerosis. Repertoires were generated with immunoSEQ multiplex PCR, while TCRdb's copy carries only in-frame clones and drops some. The profile shows around 84,000 clones, approximately 93% of them singletons. Sequencing used peripheral blood, obtained in the second trimester of pregnancy. Every receptor here comes from a female donor in good health, enrolled as a control in a pregnancy study. Each CDR3 is given with its conserved first and last residue. D genes are given only for firm matches. Size tells how often a clone was seen (once, few, many) or the class of an expanded clone, and some rows leave it out.

V	size	D	J	CDR3	DNA
TRBV2	.	.	TRBJ2-3	CASSVQNRDTQYF	TGTGCCAGCAGTGTCCAAAACAGAGATACGCAGTATTTT
TRBV28	.	TRBD1	TRBJ2-7	CASSPRDRGWDEQYF	TGTGCCAGCAGCCCACGGGACAGGGGCTGGGACGAGCAGTACTTC
TRBV6-6	.	TRBD2	TRBJ2-1	CASTDGTSGPYNEQFF	TGTGCCAGCACCGACGGGACTAGCGGACCCTACAATGAGCAGTTCTTC
TRBV5-4	.	TRBD1	TRBJ2-3	CASSRQGGTDTQYF	TGTGCCAGCAGTAGACAGGGGGGCACAGATACGCAGTATTTT
TRBV19	.	.	TRBJ2-7	CASSISSEQYF	TGTGCCAGTAGTATTTCTTCCGAGCAGTACTTC
TRBV18	.	TRBD2	TRBJ2-1	CASSPGGRTYNEQFF	TGTGCCAGCTCACCGGGCGGGAGGACCTACAATGAGCAGTTCTTC
TRBV28	.	TRBD2	TRBJ2-5	CASSLFALAKTQYF	TGTGCCAGCAGTTTATTCGCACTAGCGAAGACCCAGTACTTC
TRBV4-1	.	.	TRBJ1-3	CASSHVIRGSGNTIYF	TGCGCCAGCAGCCATGTAATCAGGGGCTCTGGAAACACCATATATTTT
TRBV4-1	once	TRBD2	TRBJ2-1	CASSQFLAGEGTYNEQFF	TGCGCCAGCAGCCAATTTCTAGCGGGAGAAGGCACCTACAATGAGCAGTTCTTC
TRBV5-4	.	.	TRBJ2-7	CASTPGDRVTYEQYF	TGTGCCAGCACCCCGGGGGACCGGGTGACCTACGAGCAGTACTTC
TRBV9	.	.	TRBJ2-7	CASSSSGLSSYEQYF	TGTGCCAGCAGCTCCTCCGGGTTATCATCCTACGAGCAGTACTTC
TRBV4-1	once	.	TRBJ2-1	CASSQDSFRETGNEQFF	TGCGCCAGCAGCCAAGATTCTTTCCGGGAGACGGGAAATGAGCAGTTCTTC
TRBV7-7	once	TRBD2	TRBJ2-5	CASTSGRAFQETQYF	TGTGCCAGCACCAGCGGGAGGGCCTTCCAAGAGACCCAGTACTTC
TRBV5-1	.	.	TRBJ2-7	CASSFVAGSYEQYF	TGCGCCAGCAGCTTCGTAGCCGGTTCGTACGAGCAGTACTTC
TRBV7-2	.	TRBD2	TRBJ2-4	CASSLAGEGKNIQYF	TGTGCCAGCAGTCTAGCGGGAGAGGGCAAAAACATTCAGTACTTC
TRBV7-9	.	.	TRBJ1-1	CASSSRRDINTEAFF	TGTGCCAGCAGCTCACGCCGGGACATTAACACTGAAGCTTTCTTT
TRBV5-4	.	.	TRBJ2-1	CASTLPGTAGNEQFF	TGTGCCAGCACCCTCCCGGGTACAGCGGGCAATGAGCAGTTCTTC
TRBV18	.	.	TRBJ2-1	CASSPPSRDNEQFF	TGTGCCAGCTCACCACCCTCTCGCGACAATGAGCAGTTCTTC
TRBV5-6	.	TRBD2	TRBJ2-2	CASSLGLAAFFTGELFF	TGTGCCAGCAGCTTGGGCCTAGCGGCATTCTTCACCGGGGAGCTGTTTTTT
TRBV9	.	TRBD1	TRBJ2-1	CASSVGPGGFEQFF	TGTGCCAGCAGCGTAGGTCCAGGGGGTTTTGAGCAGTTCTTC
TRBV18	once	TRBD2	TRBJ2-1	CASSPLVAGGSSSYNEQFF	TGTGCCAGCTCACCACTGGTAGCGGGAGGTTCAAGCTCCTACAATGAGCAGTTCTTC
TRBV5-8	.	.	TRBJ2-7	CASSPNYEQYF	TGTGCCAGCAGCCCCAACTACGAGCAGTACTTC
TRBV5-6	.	TRBD1	TRBJ2-2	CASSLSATGGEFLGGELFF	TGTGCCAGCAGCTTGTCTGCCACAGGGGGCGAGTTCCTTGGCGGGGAGCTGTTTTTT
TRBV10-3	few	.	TRBJ2-3	CAISESTGAGTDTQYF	TGTGCCATCAGTGAGTCGACGGGAGCGGGCACAGATACGCAGTATTTT
TRBV28	.	TRBD1	TRBJ2-1	CASTAGTGTYHEQFF	TGTGCCAGCACCGCCGGGACAGGGACCTACCATGAGCAGTTCTTC
TRBV2	.	TRBD1	TRBJ2-5	CASADRGLGTETQYF	TGTGCCAGCGCTGACAGGGGGCTAGGGACAGAGACCCAGTACTTC
TRBV19	.	.	TRBJ2-7	CASSIAETGAYEQYF	TGTGCCAGTAGTATAGCGGAGACGGGGGCCTACGAGCAGTACTTC
TRBV7-6	.	TRBD2	TRBJ2-1	CASSFEASGRGEQFF	TGTGCCAGCAGCTTCGAGGCTAGCGGGAGAGGAGAGCAGTTCTTC
TRBV28	once	TRBD1	TRBJ1-1	CASAGGTEAFF	TGTGCCAGTGCAGGGGGCACTGAAGCTTTCTTT
TRBV6-1	.	.	TRBJ2-1	CASSEGLAGFNEQFF	TGTGCCAGCAGTGAAGGTCTAGCAGGCTTCAATGAGCAGTTCTTC
TRBV28	.	.	TRBJ2-7	CASSLSAESTYEQYF	TGTGCCAGCAGTTTATCTGCCGAGAGTACCTACGAGCAGTACTTC
TRBV7-8	.	TRBD1	TRBJ2-7	CASRQTRIPGTGGDDEQYF	TGTGCCAGCAGGCAAACCAGAATTCCCGGGACAGGGGGCGACGACGAGCAGTACTTC